A single sample gave rise to the 30 T cell receptor beta chains below, sequenced in a study of OX40 agonist ivuxolimab in advanced cancers. Method: immunoSEQ multiplex PCR; TCRdb's copy keeps in-frame clones and lacks some. The repertoire holds roughly 80,000 clones, with approximately 90% as singletons. Sequencing used CD4+ or CD8+ T cells sorted from blood, obtained in a trial of the OX40 agonist ivuxolimab. The receptors derive from an adult with an advanced solid tumor such as melanoma, head and neck, liver or kidney cancer.

V usage is TRBV19 and J usage is TRBJ2-2, with D perhaps matching TRBD2 (6 bases). Trimming removed 3 bases at V and 2 bases at J, with 16 bases between. The germline V gene has CDR1 LNHDA and CDR2 SQIVND (reference sequence). This CDR3 is 17 amino acids long. CDR3 bases: TGTGCCAGTAGTATTTTCCCCGGGAGCGGAAACACCGGGGAGCTGTTTTTT. It is translated as CASSIFPGSGNTGELFF.

J is TRBJ1-4 and V is TRBV5-1; a weak D match, TRBD1 (6 bases). Deletions cut 3 bases from V and 5 bases from J, with 11 bases between. Per germline, CDR1 SGHRS and CDR2 YFSETQ. This CDR3 contains 14 residues. The CDR3 protein is CASSSGTLNEKLFF. The DNA for the CDR3 is TGCGCCAGCAGCTCCGGGACACTAAATGAAAAACTGTTTTTT.

This chain links TRBV6-6 with TRBJ2-2; no reliable D call. The CDR3 runs 16 residues. With 0 bases removed from V and 1 base from J, the gap between germline ends came to 9 bases. From germline, CDR1 is MNHNY and CDR2 SVGAGI (reference sequence). The chain's CDR3 is CASSYSYGENTGELFF. CDR3 bases: TGTGCCAGCAGTTACTCGTATGGGGAGAACACCGGGGAGCTGTTTTTT.

The V call is TRBV7-2, the J call TRBJ1-1; D unclear. The CDR3 runs to 13 residues. The V end was cut by 5 bases, the J end by 1 base, with 8 bases between. The germline V gene has CDR1 SGHTA and CDR2 FQGNSA. The CDR3 region has the DNA TGTGCCAGCAGCCCCTCGGGGAACACTGAAGCTTTCTTT. This encodes CASSPSGNTEAFF.

The V and J genes are TRBV27 and TRBJ1-6, with TRBD1 matching over 7 bases. Trimming cost V 5 bases and J 9 bases; bases outside gene matches: 4. Germline loops: CDR1 MNHEY, CDR2 SMNVEV (reference sequence). The CDR3 spans 13 residues. This CDR3 is CASSRTGSSPLHF. CDR3 in DNA: TGTGCCAGCAGTCGGACAGGTTCTTCACCCCTCCACTTT.

The chain recombines TRBV30 with TRBJ1-1; D gene ambiguous. Trimming took 0 bases from V and 1 from J, leaving 6 bases between them. In germline, CDR1 is GTSNPN, CDR2 SVGIG (reference sequence). The CDR3 runs 13 residues. CDR3 sequence: CAWSVWQNTEAFF. The CDR3 DNA follows: TGTGCCTGGAGTGTATGGCAGAACACTGAAGCTTTCTTT.

CDR3 residues: CASSFTNLWGTNEKLFF. DNA of the CDR3: TGTGCCAGCAGTTTTACTAACCTTTGGGGCACTAATGAAAAACTGTTTTTT. The chain has TRBV28 and TRBJ1-4, with a tentative D call TRBD1 (5 bases). The germline gives CDR1 MDHEN, CDR2 SYDVKM. The CDR3 sequence is 17 residues long. V gave up 3 bases and J gave up 2 bases, with 16 bases separating them.

The chain employs TRBV4-1 and TRBJ2-1; D gene uncertain. This CDR3 has 15 residues. V was cut by 1 base and J by 4 bases, with 11 bases left in between. Germline V gives CDR1 MGHRA, CDR2 YSYEKL. CDR3 nucleotide sequence: TGCGCCAGCAGCCAAGTCCGCGACCATTACAATGAGCAGTTCTTC. Translated: CASSQVRDHYNEQFF.

CDR3 nucleotides: TGTGCCAGCAGCTTAGCGTCCGTCGGGAGTGGGGCCAACGTCCTGACTTTC. It yields the protein CASSLASVGSGANVLTF. The chain has TRBV7-2 and TRBJ2-6; weak D call: TRBD2 (6 bases). Germline assignment: CDR1 SGHTA and CDR2 FQGNSA. Trimming took 0 bases from V and 3 from J, leaving 12 bases between them. The length of the CDR3 is 17 residues.

The chain uses TRBV29-1 and TRBJ1-1; 7 bases match TRBD1. Germline CDR1 reads SQVTM; CDR2 reads ANQGSEA. This CDR3 comprises 15 residues. J gave up 1 base and V 7 bases, and 12 bases lay outside the gene matches. The CDR3 sequence: CSGKPGQASNTEAFF. The CDR3 coding sequence is TGCAGCGGAAAACCCGGACAGGCCTCGAACACTGAAGCTTTCTTT.

The chain uses TRBV5-4 and TRBJ2-1; the D is unclear. Deletions cut 0 bases from V and 7 bases from J, with 11 bases between. CDR3 length: 14 amino acids. CDR1 and CDR2 from the germline V gene are SGHNT and YYREEE (reference sequence). The CDR3 sequence: CASSLGVRVNEQFF. The CDR3 nucleotides read TGTGCCAGCAGCTTGGGCGTACGGGTTAATGAGCAGTTCTTC.

This clone is a singleton in its sample. This rearrangement joins TRBV28 to TRBJ2-4; tentatively, D is TRBD1 or TRBD2 (5 bases each). The CDR3 has 15 residues. Trimming pared 7 bases from V and 0 bases from J, leaving 13 bases between. Germline V gives CDR1 MDHEN, CDR2 SYDVKM. The CDR3 bases are TGTGCCAGCAATGGGGACGGACTAGCCAAAAACATTCAGTACTTC. As protein: CASNGDGLAKNIQYF.

The chain has TRBV19 and TRBJ1-5, with 9 bases aligning to TRBD1. This CDR3 has 14 amino acids. Looked up from germline, CDR1 is LNHDA and CDR2 is SQIVND (reference sequence). With V trimmed by 5 bases and J by 4 bases, 3 bases remained unmatched. Here the CDR3 DNA reads TGTGCCAGTAGTCGGACAGGGGTTAATCAGCCCCAGCATTTT. Amino acids: CASSRTGVNQPQHF.

The J gene is TRBJ2-7, the V gene TRBV27; D call uncertain. CDR1 MNHEY and CDR2 SMNVEV come from the germline V gene (reference sequence). This CDR3 has 14 amino acids. Trimming pared 7 bases from V and 3 bases from J, leaving 16 bases between. CDR3 bases: TGTGCCAGCACTCCCCCCGACTTCAACTACGAGCAGTACTTC. It codes for CASTPPDFNYEQYF.

The DNA of the CDR3 is TGCGCCAGCAGCAGACTAGCGGGAGATCAGGAGACCCAGTACTTC. This codes for CASSRLAGDQETQYF. This chain links TRBV5-1 with TRBJ2-5, with 12 bases matching TRBD2. Trimming at V came to 4 bases and at J to 5 bases, leaving 6 bases not matched to a gene. Germline-derived CDR1 and CDR2 are SGHRS and YFSETQ. The CDR3 extends over 15 amino acids.

The gene calls are TRBV5-1 and TRBJ2-7, with 9 nucleotides matching TRBD1. The length of the CDR3 is 16 residues. The germline CDR1 and CDR2 sequences are SGHRS and YFSETQ. Trimming took 3 bases from V and 5 from J; bases not matched to a gene: 12. In nucleotides, the CDR3 is TGCGCCAGCAGCTCGGGTACCGGGACAGGGATCCACGAGCAGTACTTC. Translation gives CASSSGTGTGIHEQYF.

The rearrangement joins TRBV2 to TRBJ2-5; 10 nucleotides match TRBD2. The CDR3 has 15 residues. Germline CDR1 SNHLY, CDR2 FYNNEI. V shed 6 bases, J shed 9 bases, and the junction held 13 bases outside the gene matches. CDR3 sequence (DNA): TGTGCCAGCAGCCCAGGGTTTCCTAGCGGGAGTTCCCAGTACTTC. This codes for CASSPGFPSGSSQYF. Together with reference TRBV2 and TRBJ2-5, the CDR3 gives the full variable domain: EPEVTQTPSHQVTQMGQEVILRCVPISNHLYFYWYRQILGQKVEFLVSFYNNEISEKSEIFDDQFSVERPDGSNFTLKIRSTKLEDSAMYFCASSPGFPSGSSQYFGPGTRLLVL.

This sequence joins TRBV28 and TRBJ2-1; possible D gene TRBD1, 5 bases. Germline V lookup: CDR1 MDHEN, CDR2 SYDVKM. V was cut by 6 bases and J by 6 bases, with 18 bases left in between. The CDR3 extends over 15 amino acids. DNA of the CDR3: TGTGCCAGCAGGCCAGGGTTCTTGGTAGTCAATGAGCAGTTCTTC. Protein sequence: CASRPGFLVVNEQFF.

The chain recombines TRBV6-5 with TRBJ1-5, with unresolved D. V was clipped by 5 bases and J by 4 bases, with 12 bases between them. The CDR3 has 14 residues. CDR1 and CDR2 from the germline V gene are MNHEY and SVGAGI. CDR3 sequence reads: CASSPGWWNQPQHF. The CDR3 region has the DNA TGTGCCAGCAGTCCAGGTTGGTGGAATCAGCCCCAGCATTTT.

This clone was picked up a small number of times. The rearrangement uses TRBV28 and TRBJ1-5, with TRBD1 matching over 11 bases. Germline V CDR1 and CDR2: MDHEN, SYDVKM. Trimming cost V 5 bases and J 6 bases; bases outside gene matches: 6. This CDR3 is built from 15 residues. This CDR3 is CASSTGQGDGQPQHF. The CDR3 DNA follows: TGTGCCAGCAGTACGGGACAGGGGGACGGTCAGCCCCAGCATTTT.

The chain couples TRBV5-5 to TRBJ2-7; 11 bases align to TRBD1. The germline V gene has CDR1 SGHKS and CDR2 YYEKEE (reference sequence). This CDR3 spans 15 amino acids. Germline trimming cut 1 base from V and 6 bases from J; bases unmatched to any gene: 6. The CDR3 sequence: CASSLMPDRGLEQYF. The CDR3 bases are TGTGCCAGCAGCTTGATGCCGGACAGGGGGCTCGAGCAGTACTTC.

This rearrangement joins TRBV5-4 to TRBJ2-7; 7 positions match TRBD1. The germline gives CDR1 SGHNT, CDR2 YYREEE (reference sequence). The CDR3 consists of 15 residues. The V segment lost 4 bases and the J segment 2 bases; nucleotides outside the gene matches: 9. The CDR3 DNA is TGTGCCAGCAGCATAGCCGGCGACAGGGCCTACGAGCAGTACTTC. This codes for CASSIAGDRAYEQYF.

The V and J genes are TRBV25-1 and TRBJ1-1; D is uncertain. Germline CDR1 is MGHDK and CDR2 is SYGVNS. The CDR3 has 13 residues. Trimming took off 7 bases at V and 3 bases at J, with 12 bases between the two ends. The CDR3 is CASINVMDTEAFF. CDR3 coding DNA: TGTGCCAGCATAAATGTGATGGACACTGAAGCTTTCTTT.

The CDR3 DNA is TGTGCCAGCAGTTCCCTAACCCTACTTGAAACCCAAGAGACCCAGTACTTC. Residues: CASSSLTLLETQETQYF. V gene TRBV28 combines with J gene TRBJ2-5, with D uncertain. CDR1 MDHEN and CDR2 SYDVKM come from the germline V gene. V gave up 4 bases and J gave up 1 base, with 19 bases separating them. The CDR3 spans 17 residues.

This chain links TRBV9 with TRBJ2-7; 7 bases line up with TRBD1. Germline CDR1 SGDLS, CDR2 YYNGEE. Losses at the gene ends were 2 bases for V and 5 bases for J; bases not matched to a gene: 7. The CDR3 totals 14 residues. DNA of the CDR3: TGTGCCAGCAGCGTGAGACAGGGTTCCCACGAGCAGTACTTC. Protein sequence: CASSVRQGSHEQYF.

V is TRBV2 and J is TRBJ1-1; TRBD1 matches at 8 bases. The CDR3 covers 12 residues. Losses at the gene ends were 9 bases for V and 4 bases for J; bases not matched to a gene: 4. Per the germline V gene, CDR1 is SNHLY and CDR2 is FYNNEI. The CDR3 is CASQQGATEAFF. CDR3 DNA: TGTGCCAGTCAGCAGGGGGCCACTGAAGCTTTCTTT.

J is TRBJ1-2 and V is TRBV29-1; TRBD1 matches at 8 bases. V was pared by 7 bases and J by 4 bases, with 8 bases of the junction left unmatched. In germline, CDR1 is SQVTM, CDR2 ANQGSEA. This CDR3 is 13 amino acids long. The CDR3 region is CSATDRVGYGYTF. The CDR3 DNA reads TGCAGCGCTACGGACAGGGTCGGCTATGGCTACACCTTC.

This clone has only one observation. The chain employs TRBV5-4 and TRBJ1-4; D is unclear. Looked up from germline, CDR1 is SGHNT and CDR2 is YYREEE (reference sequence). This CDR3 is built from 15 residues. V was pared by 0 bases and J by 0 bases, with 6 bases between. CDR3 sequence (DNA): TGTGCCAGCAGCTTGGGGACGGCAACTAATGAAAAACTGTTTTTT. Its protein product is CASSLGTATNEKLFF.

The rearrangement uses TRBV2 and TRBJ1-1, with D uncertain. Germline loops: CDR1 SNHLY, CDR2 FYNNEI. With 6 bases removed from V and 5 bases from J, the gap between germline ends came to 10 bases. CDR3 length equals 12 residues. The CDR3 loop is CASRIEGTEAFF. The CDR3, as DNA: TGTGCCAGCAGAATCGAGGGAACTGAAGCTTTCTTT.

The rearrangement uses TRBV5-1 and TRBJ1-1; D ambiguous. The V gene's germline CDR1 is SGHRS and CDR2 YFSETQ. This CDR3 contains 13 residues. V lost 0 bases to trimming and J lost 4 bases, with 7 bases between them. The CDR3 reads CASSLEGFTEAFF. CDR3 DNA: TGCGCCAGCAGCTTGGAGGGATTCACTGAAGCTTTCTTT.